This record covers a single T cell receptor beta chain. What it recognizes is unknown. MiXCR, run by TCRdb on the 5' RACE reads, gives a single entry per CDR3 protein. The sample contains hundreds of thousands of distinct CDR3 sequences, 21% of which appear only once. This sample was included in a study of identical twins. The V and J ends lost 5 bases and 2 bases respectively, with 14 bases between them. Germline CDR1 SGHVS, CDR2 FNYEAQ. The CDR3 spans 15 residues. Regarding the study as a whole: Invariant cells of the MAIT and iNKT types might have partly distorted the zero-insertion analyses.

The same data also contributed to another study, on T cells expressing NK-cell markers. In that study: Among several donors, these clonotypes also ranked first in the CD3+CD56-NKG2C+ fraction.

The chain couples TRBV7-6 to TRBJ2-3; D remains ambiguous. The TCR originated in a young woman in good health. The sequenced material came from PBMCs. CDR3 sequence: CASSITPLNTDTQYF. The CDR3 nucleotides are TGTGCCAGCAGCATAACCCCCCTGAACACAGATACGCAGTATTTT. Combining the CDR3 with reference TRBV7-6 and TRBJ2-3 gives the whole variable domain GAGVSQSPRYKVTKRGQDVALRCDPISGHVSLYWYRQALGQGPEFLTYFNYEAQQDKSGLPNDRFSAERPEGSISTLTIQRTEQRDSAMYRCASSITPLNTDTQYFGPGTRLTVL.